Listed below are T cell receptor beta chains from one sample, sequenced in a study of regulatory T cells in long-lasting Graves disease. From the multiplex PCR reads, TCRdb called clonotypes with MiXCR, one entry per CDR3 protein. The sample shows roughly 420,000 distinct CDR3 sequences, 14% of them seen only once. This sample was shared with a second study, whose subject was T cells in Graves' hyperthyroidism and ophthalmopathy.

Here the sequenced sample was peripheral blood mononuclear cells (PBMCs), taken at new diagnosis, from a patient treated with antithyroid drugs. These TCRs come from a woman in her forties or fifties with Graves disease. Both conserved end residues are part of each CDR3. The D gene is left open where the match is weak. Only some rows state a clone size, as once, few, many or a class for expanded clones.

D gene	clone size	V gene	J gene	CDR3 DNA	CDR3 protein
-	many	TRBV7-9	TRBJ1-1	TGTGCCAGCAGCGCCAGTGCCCTGAACACTGAAGCTTTCTTT	CASSASALNTEAFF
TRBD2	few	TRBV4-1	TRBJ2-7	TGCGCCAGCAGCCCCCGGGAGGGGTGGTACGAGCAGTACTTC	CASSPREGWYEQYF
TRBD2	-	TRBV27	TRBJ2-2	TGTGCCAGCAGTGGGAGCGGGAACGGGGAGCTGTTTTTT	CASSGSGNGELFF
-	many	TRBV11-1	TRBJ2-1	TGTGCCAGCAGCTTATTTTCGGCAGCCCACAATGAGCAGTTCTTC	CASSLFSAAHNEQFF
-	many	TRBV6-1	TRBJ2-6	TGTGCCAGCAGATTCTCCAGGGTATCAGGGGCCAACGTCCTGACTTTC	CASRFSRVSGANVLTF
-	-	TRBV19	TRBJ1-1	TGTGCCAGTAGGAACAGGGAAGGAGTGAACACTGAAGCTTTCTTT	CASRNREGVNTEAFF
-	many	TRBV6-1	TRBJ2-5	TGTGCCAGCAGCGACACCTCTACTGACAGGTCCTGGGAGACCCAGTACTTC	CASSDTSTDRSWETQYF
-	many	TRBV6-1	TRBJ2-1	TGTGCCAGCAGTGAACAGACAGGTTTTTACAATGAGCAGTTCTTC	CASSEQTGFYNEQFF
TRBD2	-	TRBV2	TRBJ2-5	TGTGCCAGCAGCCAGACTAGCGGGGTGGGAGAGACCCAGTACTTC	CASSQTSGVGETQYF
TRBD2	many	TRBV19	TRBJ2-3	TGTGCCAGTAGTATAGGGACTAGCAGCACAGATACGCAGTATTTT	CASSIGTSSTDTQYF
TRBD1	many	TRBV6-1	TRBJ2-4	TGTGCCAGCAGTGAACGACAGGGCAAAAAAAACATTCAGTACTTC	CASSERQGKKNIQYF
TRBD1	many	TRBV6-1	TRBJ2-1	TGTGCCAGCAGGCGACCGACGGGACAGGGGGTAGATGAGCAGTTCTTC	CASRRPTGQGVDEQFF
TRBD1	many	TRBV29-1	TRBJ2-3	TGCAGCGTTGAGTTTATCGGACAGGGGGCTGGAGATACGCAGTATTTT	CSVEFIGQGAGDTQYF
TRBD2	-	TRBV5-1	TRBJ2-5	TGCGCCAGCCGGATTAGCGGGAGTGCCGGGGAGACCCAGTACTTC	CASRISGSAGETQYF
TRBD1	many	TRBV20-1	TRBJ2-7	TGCAGTGCCCCAAGACAGGGGAACGAGCAGTACTTC	CSAPRQGNEQYF
-	-	TRBV4-2	TRBJ2-3	TGTGCCAGCAGCCAAGATATCACAGATACGCAGTATTTT	CASSQDITDTQYF
TRBD1	many	TRBV6-9	TRBJ1-2	TGTGCCAGCAGTTACGCCCCGACAGGGAACTATGGCTACACCTTC	CASSYAPTGNYGYTF
TRBD2	-	TRBV7-9	TRBJ2-1	TGTGCCAGCAGCCCCTCAAGCGGGAGGAGATACAATGAGCAGTTCTTC	CASSPSSGRRYNEQFF
-	-	TRBV13	TRBJ1-6	TGTGCCAGCAGCCCTAAGACACGCGCCTTGAATTCACCCCTCCACTTT	CASSPKTRALNSPLHF
-	-	TRBV27	TRBJ2-1	TGTGCCAGCAGTTTAGGTACTGTCAACCGAGAGAATGAGCAGTTCTTC	CASSLGTVNRENEQFF
-	-	TRBV30	TRBJ1-3	TGTGCCTGGTCCCTAGCCGGGGGAATCACCATATATTTT	CAWSLAGGITIYF
-	few	TRBV28	TRBJ1-2	TGTGCCAGCTGGGACACTGATAACTATGGCTACACCTTC	CASWDTDNYGYTF
TRBD1	few	TRBV5-4	TRBJ2-5	TGTGCCAGCAGCACGGACAGGGGGCTCGAGACCCAGTACTTC	CASSTDRGLETQYF
TRBD2	many	TRBV6-1	TRBJ2-1	TGTGCCAGCATTCGCACCTTAGCGGGAGGATCCTACAATGAGCAGTTCTTC	CASIRTLAGGSYNEQFF
-	many	TRBV10-3	TRBJ2-2	TGTGCCATCAGTGAGGAGGACACCGGGGAGCTGTTTTTT	CAISEEDTGELFF
TRBD1	few	TRBV7-9	TRBJ2-2	TGTGCCAACGGACAGGGGGCGGGCACCGGGGAGCTGTTTTTT	CANGQGAGTGELFF
-	few	TRBV27	TRBJ1-6	TGTGCCAGCAGTTTTTCTAGGGGGTCACCCCTCCACTTT	CASSFSRGSPLHF
-	many	TRBV20-1	TRBJ2-7	TGCAGTGCTGAAACCGGGGGAGGTGGTTACGAGCAGTACTTC	CSAETGGGGYEQYF
-	few	TRBV9	TRBJ2-1	TGTGCCAGCAGCGTAGTGGAGGGTGAGCAGTTCTTC	CASSVVEGEQFF
TRBD2	-	TRBV7-8	TRBJ2-1	TGTGCCAGCAGCTTGGGGACTAGCGGGAGAAAGGATGAGCAGTTCTTC	CASSLGTSGRKDEQFF
TRBD2	-	TRBV3-1	TRBJ2-1	TGTGCCAGCAGCCAAGAGCTAGGCGGGAGGGCCGGCAATGAGCAGTTCTTC	CASSQELGGRAGNEQFF
-	many	TRBV27	TRBJ2-6	TGTGCCAGCAGTTTATCGACCGCAGCCCCCTCTGGGGCCAACGTCCTGACTTTC	CASSLSTAAPSGANVLTF
-	many	TRBV6-1	TRBJ1-2	TGTGCCAGCAGTGAAGGACAGCGCGGGTATGGCTACACCTTC	CASSEGQRGYGYTF
-	many	TRBV30	TRBJ2-5	TGTGCCTGGAAGTTTGGGGGGAACGGTCAAGAGACCCAGTACTTC	CAWKFGGNGQETQYF
TRBD1	many	TRBV29-1	TRBJ2-7	TGCAGCGTTGGGTCCAGGGGGCGCCCCGAGCAGTACTTC	CSVGSRGRPEQYF
TRBD1	-	TRBV28	TRBJ2-7	TGTGCCAGCAGTTTCACCCGGGACAGTGCCGCCTACGGGCAGTACTTC	CASSFTRDSAAYGQYF